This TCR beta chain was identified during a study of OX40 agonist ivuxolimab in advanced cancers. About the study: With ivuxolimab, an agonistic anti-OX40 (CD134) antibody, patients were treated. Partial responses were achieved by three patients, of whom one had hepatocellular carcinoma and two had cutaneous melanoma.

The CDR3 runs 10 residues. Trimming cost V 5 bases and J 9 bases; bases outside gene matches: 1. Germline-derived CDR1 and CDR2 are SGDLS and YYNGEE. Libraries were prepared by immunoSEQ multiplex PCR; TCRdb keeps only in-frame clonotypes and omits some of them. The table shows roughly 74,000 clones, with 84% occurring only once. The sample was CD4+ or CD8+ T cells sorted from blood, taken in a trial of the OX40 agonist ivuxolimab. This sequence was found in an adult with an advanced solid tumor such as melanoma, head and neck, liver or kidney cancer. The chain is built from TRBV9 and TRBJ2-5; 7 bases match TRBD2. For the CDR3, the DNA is TGTGCCAGCAGGGGGAGGGCCCAGTACTTC. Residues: CASRGRAQYF.